This T cell receptor beta chain was observed in a study of T cells after yellow fever vaccination. CDR1 SGHDT and CDR2 YYEEEE come from the germline V gene. The CDR3 sequence is 13 residues long. V was cut by 4 bases and J by 11 bases, with 16 bases left in between. By 5'RACE template switching, TCR cDNA was produced, with a universal primer site and UMIs added in the process. TCRdb itself ran the 5' RACE reads through MiXCR, one entry per CDR3 protein. The table has 620,000 or so distinct CDR3 sequences, roughly an eighth seen once. The sequenced sample was PBMCs, obtained on the day of the yellow fever booster vaccination. This TCR derives from a young man who received the YFV17D yellow fever vaccine. This sequence joins TRBV5-6 and TRBJ1-5, with D maybe TRBD1 (5 bases). The CDR3 nucleotides are TGTGCCAGCAGCCATGTGGGGGAAGCGGCCCAGCATTTT. Amino acids: CASSHVGEAAQHF.